The clone carrying this T cell receptor (beta chain) was recorded many times. As yet, its antigen is unknown. Hyperthyroidism patients, all newly diagnosed, had under 2 months' duration and ages of 18 to 65. The source of the sample is a study of Graves' ophthalmopathy and Graves' hyperthyroidism. Study results and caveats: Blood also harbored most expanded thyroid clonotypes above 0.001 frequency.

With 0 bases removed from V and 3 bases from J, the gap between germline ends came to 8 bases. Germline V gives CDR1 DFQATT, CDR2 SNEGSKA (reference sequence). This CDR3 spans 14 amino acids. From RNA, the CDR3 regions of TCR beta chains were amplified and sequenced. RT-PCR with HTBI primers came first, then second-round multiplex PCR. TCRdb re-called the multiplex PCR reads through MiXCR, storing one row per CDR3 protein. The table includes about 1.2 million distinct CDR3 sequences, about 36% detected once. The sequencing input was peripheral blood or thyroid tissue (not recorded which). The chain carries TRBV20-1 and TRBJ2-2; D is undetermined. The clonotype was recovered from an adult man with Graves' hyperthyroidism. The CDR3 coding sequence is TGCAGTGCTAGAGATTCCAGTTACACCGGGGAGCTGTTTTTT. Translation: CSARDSSYTGELFF.